Below are 2 T cell receptor beta chains sequenced from a single sample in a study of T-cell memory formation after mild COVID-19 (dated by TCRdb to about 2021). The library came from 5' RACE. Instrument on record: Illumina NovaSeq 6000. TCRdb reprocessing: public reads trimmed at Q25 with fastp, clones called with MiXCR, in-frame beta chains kept. Each entry is one CDR3 protein sequence, shown with its most common DNA and genes. The sample contains about 600,000 distinct CDR3 sequences, about 20% of them found a single time. The ten largest clones add up to 7.5% to 9.5% of the sample. The material sequenced was PBMCs or a T cell subset sorted from them (not recorded which). The origin of the receptors is an adult woman who had mild COVID-19 (a few samples of this study predate the infection). The sample titles of this study are shuffled in the database, so cell type and time point are left out; the donor was told from shared clones.

This sequence joins TRBV25-1 and TRBJ1-3; weak D call: TRBD1 (6 bases). Germline CDR1 reads MGHDK; CDR2 reads SYGVNS. V was shortened by 9 bases and J by 3 bases, with 18 bases between the two germline ends. The CDR3 contains 15 residues. The CDR3 coding sequence is TGTGCCAGTGATTCGGGGGGCTCGGATGGAAACACCATATATTTT. Translating gives CASDSGGSDGNTIYF.

This clonotype was counted a few times. V usage is TRBV28 and J usage is TRBJ2-1; 13 nucleotides line up with TRBD2. Germline CDR1 reads MDHEN; CDR2 reads SYDVKM. This CDR3 region has 16 residues. Unmatched junction bases numbered 14, after V lost 3 bases and J lost 15 bases. The CDR3 region has the DNA TGTGCCAGCAGTTTCTATGGGACTAGCGGGGTCCTGGGGCGGTTCTTC. Translation gives CASSFYGTSGVLGRFF.